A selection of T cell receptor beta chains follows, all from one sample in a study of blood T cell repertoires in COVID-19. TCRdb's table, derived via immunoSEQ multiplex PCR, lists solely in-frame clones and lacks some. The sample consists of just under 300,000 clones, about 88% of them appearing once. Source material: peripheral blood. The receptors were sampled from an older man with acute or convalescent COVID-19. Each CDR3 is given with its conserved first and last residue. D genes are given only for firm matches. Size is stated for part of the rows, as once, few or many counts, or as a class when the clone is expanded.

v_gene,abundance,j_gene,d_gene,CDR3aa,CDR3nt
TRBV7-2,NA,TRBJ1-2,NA,CASSLGGGLGYGYTF,TGTGCCAGCAGCTTAGGCGGCGGGTTGGGGTATGGCTACACCTTC
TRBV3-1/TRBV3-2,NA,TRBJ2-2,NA,CASSQQGLVNTGELFF,TGTGCCAGCAGCCAACAGGGACTGGTGAACACCGGGGAGCTGTTTTTT
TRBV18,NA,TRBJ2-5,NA,CASSFGQKETQYF,TGTGCCAGCTCTTTTGGACAGAAAGAGACCCAGTACTTC
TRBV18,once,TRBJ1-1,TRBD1,CASSLRTGGRNTEAFF,TGTGCCAGCTCACTTCGGACAGGGGGCCGGAACACTGAAGCTTTCTTT
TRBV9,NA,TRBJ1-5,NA,CASSTGWAQPQHF,TGTGCCAGCAGTACAGGGTGGGCTCAGCCCCAGCATTTT
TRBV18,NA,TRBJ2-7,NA,CASSPEWNQQEQYF,TGTGCCAGCTCACCAGAGTGGAACCAACAGGAGCAGTACTTC
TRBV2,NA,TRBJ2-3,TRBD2,CASRGLAGVSDTQYF,TGTGCCAGCCGAGGACTAGCGGGAGTTTCAGATACGCAGTATTTT
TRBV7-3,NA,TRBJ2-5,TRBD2,CASSLGLGETQYF,TGTGCCAGCAGCTTGGGACTAGGGGAGACCCAGTACTTC
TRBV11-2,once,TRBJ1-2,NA,CASSLVGKEPDGYTF,TGTGCCAGCAGCTTAGTAGGCAAGGAGCCAGATGGCTACACCTTC
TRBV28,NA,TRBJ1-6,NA,CASSLGAAYNSPLHF,TGTGCCAGCAGTTTGGGAGCGGCCTATAATTCACCCCTCCACTTT
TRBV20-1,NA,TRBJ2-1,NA,CSAYGYNEQFF,TGCAGTGCTTACGGGTACAATGAGCAGTTCTTC
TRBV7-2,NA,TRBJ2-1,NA,CASSSAASSFEQFF,TGTGCCAGCAGCTCAGCGGCCAGTTCCTTTGAGCAGTTCTTC
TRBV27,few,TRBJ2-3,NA,CASSRRSSTDTQYF,TGTGCCAGCAGTCGGAGGTCGAGCACAGATACGCAGTATTTT
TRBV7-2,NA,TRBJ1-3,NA,CASSVQGDGNTIYF,TGTGCCAGCAGCGTTCAGGGTGACGGAAACACCATATATTTT
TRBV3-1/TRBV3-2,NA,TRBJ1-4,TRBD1,CASSRRGVTWEKLFF,TGTGCCAGCAGCCGCAGGGGGGTCACGTGGGAAAAACTGTTTTTT
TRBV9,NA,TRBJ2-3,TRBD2,CASSATRTSGSTDTQYF,TGTGCCAGCAGCGCGACTCGGACTAGCGGGAGCACAGATACGCAGTATTTT
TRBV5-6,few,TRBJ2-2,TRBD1,CASSQGQAKYTGELFF,TGTGCCAGCAGCCAGGGACAGGCAAAATACACCGGGGAGCTGTTTTTT
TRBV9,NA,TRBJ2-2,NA,CASSVEPLRTGELFF,TGTGCCAGCAGCGTAGAGCCCTTGAGGACCGGGGAGCTGTTTTTT
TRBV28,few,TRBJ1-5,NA,CASSFQGWGRNQPQHF,TGTGCCAGCAGTTTCCAGGGTTGGGGTCGGAATCAGCCCCAGCATTTT
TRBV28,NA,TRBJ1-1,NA,CASSSPRQVNTEAFF,TGTGCCAGCAGTTCCCCTCGGCAGGTAAACACTGAAGCTTTCTTT
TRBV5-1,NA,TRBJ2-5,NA,CASSPSSSGVQETQYF,TGCGCCAGCAGCCCCTCCTCGTCGGGAGTCCAAGAGACCCAGTACTTC
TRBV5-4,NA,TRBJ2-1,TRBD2,CATDGLAGGQVEQFF,TGTGCCACTGACGGACTAGCGGGAGGGCAGGTTGAGCAGTTCTTC
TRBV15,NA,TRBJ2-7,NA,CATSRDNRLSYEQYF,TGTGCCACCAGCAGAGATAACAGGCTCTCCTACGAGCAGTACTTC
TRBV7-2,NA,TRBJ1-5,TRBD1,CASSTTGNNYQPQHF,TGTGCCAGCAGCACGACAGGGAACAACTATCAGCCCCAGCATTTT
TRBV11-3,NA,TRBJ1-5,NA,CASSLVVRQAPPLGNQPQHF,TGTGCCAGCAGCTTAGTCGTCCGACAGGCCCCCCCCCTGGGCAATCAGCCCCAGCATTTT
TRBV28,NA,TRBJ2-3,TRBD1,CALGTGVGTDTQYF,TGTGCCCTCGGGACAGGGGTAGGCACAGATACGCAGTATTTT
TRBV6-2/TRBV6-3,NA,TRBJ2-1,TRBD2,CASSYGTSGRGDIDEQFF,TGTGCCAGCAGTTACGGGACTAGCGGGAGGGGTGATATAGATGAGCAGTTCTTC
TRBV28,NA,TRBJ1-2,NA,CASKGRAAGYGYTF,TGTGCCAGCAAGGGCAGGGCTGCAGGCTATGGCTACACCTTC
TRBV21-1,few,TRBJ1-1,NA,CASSRDTLPEAFF,TGTGCCAGCAGCAGGGACACATTACCTGAAGCTTTCTTT
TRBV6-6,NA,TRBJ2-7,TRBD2,CASSRPGGSYEQYF,TGTGCCAGCTCAAGACCCGGGGGGTCCTACGAGCAGTACTTC
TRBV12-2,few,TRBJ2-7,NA,CASRSGTSGNYEQYF,TGTGCAAGTCGTTCCGGGACTAGCGGGAACTACGAGCAGTACTTC
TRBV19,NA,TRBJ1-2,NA,CASSDPGERVYGYTF,TGTGCCAGTAGTGACCCGGGAGAAAGAGTCTATGGCTACACCTTC
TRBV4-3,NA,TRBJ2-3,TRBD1,CASSQGPTGKGDTQYF,TGCGCCAGCAGCCAGGGACCGACAGGGAAGGGAGATACGCAGTATTTT
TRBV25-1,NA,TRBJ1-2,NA,CASSAQANYGYTF,TGTGCCAGCAGTGCTCAGGCTAACTATGGCTACACCTTC
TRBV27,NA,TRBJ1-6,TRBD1,CASTLDWGTGKRSPLHF,TGTGCCAGCACCCTAGATTGGGGGACAGGGAAAAGGTCACCCCTCCACTTT
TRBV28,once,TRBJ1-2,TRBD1,CASSRGDRGGYTF,TGTGCCAGCAGCCGAGGGGACAGAGGGGGCTACACCTTC
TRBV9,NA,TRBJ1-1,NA,CASSPEQGRRLAFF,TGTGCCAGCAGCCCCGAGCAGGGCCGCCGGTTGGCTTTCTTT
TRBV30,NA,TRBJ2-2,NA,CAWSSNTGELFF,TGTGCCTGGAGTTCTAACACCGGGGAGCTGTTTTTT
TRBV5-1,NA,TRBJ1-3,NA,CASSEGVGNTIYF,TGCGCCAGCAGCGAGGGCGTTGGAAACACCATATATTTT
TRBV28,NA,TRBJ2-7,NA,CASSQETGGLRRTFYEQYF,TGTGCCAGCAGCCAGGAGACAGGTGGCCTACGACGGACTTTCTACGAGCAGTACTTC
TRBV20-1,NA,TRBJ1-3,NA,CSASHRGTGNTIYF,TGCAGTGCTAGTCATCGGGGGACTGGAAACACCATATATTTT
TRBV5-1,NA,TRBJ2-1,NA,CASSLAGLYEQFF,TGCGCCAGCAGCTTGGCAGGGCTGTATGAGCAGTTCTTC
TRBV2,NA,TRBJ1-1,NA,CASSPQVNTEAFF,TGTGCCAGCAGCCCACAGGTGAACACTGAAGCTTTCTTT
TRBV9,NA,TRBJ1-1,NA,CASSVGGDMNTEAFF,TGTGCCAGCAGCGTAGGAGGCGATATGAACACTGAAGCTTTCTTT
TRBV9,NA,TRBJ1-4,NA,CASSPQERGEKLFF,TGTGCCAGCAGCCCCCAGGAGCGCGGGGAAAAACTGTTTTTT
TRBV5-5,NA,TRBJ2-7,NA,CASSLADEQYF,TGTGCCAGCAGCTTGGCGGACGAGCAGTACTTC